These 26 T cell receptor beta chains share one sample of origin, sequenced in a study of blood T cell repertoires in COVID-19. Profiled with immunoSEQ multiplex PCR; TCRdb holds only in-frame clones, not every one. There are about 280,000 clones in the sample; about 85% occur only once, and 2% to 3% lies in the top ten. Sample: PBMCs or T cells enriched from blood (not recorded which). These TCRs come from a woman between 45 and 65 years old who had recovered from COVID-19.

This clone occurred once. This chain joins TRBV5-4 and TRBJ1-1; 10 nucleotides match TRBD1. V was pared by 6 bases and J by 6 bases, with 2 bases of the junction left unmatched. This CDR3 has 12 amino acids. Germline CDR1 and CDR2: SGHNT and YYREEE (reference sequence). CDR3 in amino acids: CASTGQGAEAFF. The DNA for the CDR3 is TGTGCCAGCACCGGACAGGGGGCTGAAGCTTTCTTT.

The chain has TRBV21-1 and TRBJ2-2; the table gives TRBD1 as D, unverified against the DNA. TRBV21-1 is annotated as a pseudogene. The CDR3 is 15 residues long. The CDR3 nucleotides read TGTGCCAGCAGTATGAGAAAGGACAGGACCGGGGAGCTGTTTTTT. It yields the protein CASSMRKDRTGELFF.

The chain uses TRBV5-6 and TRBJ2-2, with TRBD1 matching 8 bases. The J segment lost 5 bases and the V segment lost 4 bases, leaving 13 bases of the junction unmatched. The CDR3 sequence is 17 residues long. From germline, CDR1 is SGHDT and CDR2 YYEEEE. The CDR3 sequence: CASSEDIGQGRTGELFF. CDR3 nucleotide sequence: TGTGCCAGCAGCGAAGACATAGGACAGGGCCGGACCGGGGAGCTGTTTTTT.

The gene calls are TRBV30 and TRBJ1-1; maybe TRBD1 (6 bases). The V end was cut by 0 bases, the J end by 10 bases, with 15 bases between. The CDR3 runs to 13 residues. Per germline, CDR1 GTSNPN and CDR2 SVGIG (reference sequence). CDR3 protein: CAWSVKFGQPAFF. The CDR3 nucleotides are TGTGCCTGGAGTGTAAAATTTGGACAGCCAGCTTTCTTT.

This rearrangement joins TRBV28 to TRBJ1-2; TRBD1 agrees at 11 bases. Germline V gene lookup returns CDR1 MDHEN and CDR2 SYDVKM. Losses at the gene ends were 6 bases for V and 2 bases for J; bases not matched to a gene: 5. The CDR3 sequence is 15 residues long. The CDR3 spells CASSLGTGGNYGYTF. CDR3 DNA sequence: TGTGCCAGCAGCCTAGGGACAGGGGGGAACTATGGCTACACCTTC.

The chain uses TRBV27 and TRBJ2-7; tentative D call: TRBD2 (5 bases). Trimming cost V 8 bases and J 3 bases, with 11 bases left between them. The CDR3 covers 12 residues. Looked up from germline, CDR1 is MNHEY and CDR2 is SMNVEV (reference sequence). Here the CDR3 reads CASGWTVYEQYF. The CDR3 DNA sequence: TGTGCCAGCGGATGGACTGTCTACGAGCAGTACTTC.

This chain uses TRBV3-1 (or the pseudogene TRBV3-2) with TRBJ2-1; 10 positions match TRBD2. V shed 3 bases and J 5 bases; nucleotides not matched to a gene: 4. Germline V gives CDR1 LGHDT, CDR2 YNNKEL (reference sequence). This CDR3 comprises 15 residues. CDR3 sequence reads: CASSQILAGNNEQFF. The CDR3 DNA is TGTGCCAGCAGCCAGATACTAGCGGGGAACAATGAGCAGTTCTTC.

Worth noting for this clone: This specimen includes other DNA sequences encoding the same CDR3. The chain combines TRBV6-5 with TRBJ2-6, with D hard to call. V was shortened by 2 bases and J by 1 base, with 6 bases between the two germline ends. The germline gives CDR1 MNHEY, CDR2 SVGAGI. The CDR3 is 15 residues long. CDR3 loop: CASSYRGSGANVLTF. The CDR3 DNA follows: TGTGCCAGCAGTTACCGCGGATCTGGGGCCAACGTCCTGACTTTC.

The CDR3 coding sequence is TGTGCCAGCAGCTTAGACCTGAATTCACCCCTCCACTTT. Translating gives CASSLDLNSPLHF. The chain has TRBV11-2 and TRBJ1-6, with D unresolved. The V end lost 0 bases, the J end lost 7 bases, and 4 bases lay between the germline ends. The germline V gene has CDR1 SGHAT and CDR2 FQNNGV. This CDR3 contains 13 residues.

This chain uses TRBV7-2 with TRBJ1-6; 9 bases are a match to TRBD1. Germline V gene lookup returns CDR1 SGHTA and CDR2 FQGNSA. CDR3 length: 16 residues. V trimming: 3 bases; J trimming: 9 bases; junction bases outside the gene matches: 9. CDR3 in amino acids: CASSFRTGVMGSPLHF. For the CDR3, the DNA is TGTGCCAGCAGCTTCCGGACAGGGGTTATGGGTTCACCCCTCCACTTT.

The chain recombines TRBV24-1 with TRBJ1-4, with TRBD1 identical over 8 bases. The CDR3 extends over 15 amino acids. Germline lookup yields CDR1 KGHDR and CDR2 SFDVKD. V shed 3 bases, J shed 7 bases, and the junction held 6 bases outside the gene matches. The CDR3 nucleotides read TGTGCCACCAGTGATGGACAGGGTCCTATTGAAAAACTGTTTTTT. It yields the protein CATSDGQGPIEKLFF.

CDR3 coding DNA: TGTGCCAGCAGAAATGACAGGGTAGACACCGGGGAGCTGTTTTTT. It specifies CASRNDRVDTGELFF. J is TRBJ2-2 and V is TRBV2; 7 bases fit TRBD1. V lost 6 bases, J lost 3 bases, and 7 bases stayed unmatched. This CDR3 contains 15 residues. Germline V gene data show CDR1 as SNHLY and CDR2 as FYNNEI. Drawing the rest from reference TRBV2 and TRBJ2-2, the complete variable domain is EPEVTQTPSHQVTQMGQEVILRCVPISNHLYFYWYRQILGQKVEFLVSFYNNEISEKSEIFDDQFSVERPDGSNFTLKIRSTKLEDSAMYFCASRNDRVDTGELFFGEGSRLTVL.

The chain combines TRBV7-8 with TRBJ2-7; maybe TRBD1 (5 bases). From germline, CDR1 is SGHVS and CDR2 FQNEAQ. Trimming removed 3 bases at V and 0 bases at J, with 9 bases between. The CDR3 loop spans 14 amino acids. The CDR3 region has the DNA TGTGCCAGCAGCTTCAATCAGGGCTCCTACGAGCAGTACTTC. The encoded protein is CASSFNQGSYEQYF.

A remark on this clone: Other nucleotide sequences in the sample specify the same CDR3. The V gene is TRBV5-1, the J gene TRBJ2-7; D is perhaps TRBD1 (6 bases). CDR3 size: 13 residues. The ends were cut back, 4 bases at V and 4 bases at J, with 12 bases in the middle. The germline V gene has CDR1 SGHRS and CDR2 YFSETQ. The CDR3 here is CASSPGQTYEQYF. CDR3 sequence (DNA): TGCGCCAGCAGCCCAGGACAGACTTACGAGCAGTACTTC.

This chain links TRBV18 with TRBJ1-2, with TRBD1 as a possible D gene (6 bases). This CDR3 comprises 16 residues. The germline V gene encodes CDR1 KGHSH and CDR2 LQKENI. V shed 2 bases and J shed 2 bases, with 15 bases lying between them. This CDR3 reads CASSPFGQGRNYGYTF. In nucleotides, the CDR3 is TGTGCCAGCTCACCATTCGGGCAGGGGCGAAACTATGGCTACACCTTC.

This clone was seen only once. CDR3 loop: CASSHNRATEAFF. CDR3 sequence (DNA): TGTGCCAGTAGCCATAACAGGGCCACTGAAGCTTTCTTT. This chain joins TRBV19 and TRBJ1-1, with D tentatively TRBD1 (6 bases). CDR1 is LNHDA and CDR2 is SQIVND in the germline V gene (reference sequence). Trimming shortened V by 6 bases and J by 4 bases, and 12 bases separated the two germline ends. This CDR3 is built from 13 residues.

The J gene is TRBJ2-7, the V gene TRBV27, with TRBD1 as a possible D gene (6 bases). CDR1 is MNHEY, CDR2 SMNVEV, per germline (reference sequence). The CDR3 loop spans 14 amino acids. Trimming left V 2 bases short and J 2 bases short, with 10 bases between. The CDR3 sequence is CASSLQGIPYEQYF. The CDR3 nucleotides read TGTGCCAGCAGTTTACAGGGGATCCCCTACGAGCAGTACTTC.

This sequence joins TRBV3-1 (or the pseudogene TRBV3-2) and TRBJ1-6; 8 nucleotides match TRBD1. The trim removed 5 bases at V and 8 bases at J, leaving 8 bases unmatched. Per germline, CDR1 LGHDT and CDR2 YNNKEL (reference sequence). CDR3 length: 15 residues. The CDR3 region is CASSSPGTGDSPLHF. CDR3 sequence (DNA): TGTGCCAGCAGCTCACCCGGGACAGGAGATTCACCCCTCCACTTT.

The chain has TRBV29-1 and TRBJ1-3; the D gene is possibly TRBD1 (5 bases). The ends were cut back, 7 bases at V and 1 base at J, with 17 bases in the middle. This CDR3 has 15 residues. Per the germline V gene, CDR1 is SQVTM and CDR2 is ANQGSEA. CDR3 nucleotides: TGCAGCGGCCTTGGAGGGGATCTTTCTGGAAACACCATATATTTT. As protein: CSGLGGDLSGNTIYF.

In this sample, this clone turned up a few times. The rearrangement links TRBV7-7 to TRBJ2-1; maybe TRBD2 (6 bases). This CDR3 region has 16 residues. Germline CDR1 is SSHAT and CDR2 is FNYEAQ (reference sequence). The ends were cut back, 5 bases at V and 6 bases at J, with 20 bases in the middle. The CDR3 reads CASSRRWGEPINEQFF. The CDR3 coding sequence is TGTGCCAGCAGCCGTCGGTGGGGGGAGCCAATCAATGAGCAGTTCTTC.

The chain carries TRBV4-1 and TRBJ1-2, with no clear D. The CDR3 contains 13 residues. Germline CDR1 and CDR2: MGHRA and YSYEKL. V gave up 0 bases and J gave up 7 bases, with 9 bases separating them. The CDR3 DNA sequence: TGCGCCAGCAGCCAAGAGGCGAGGGCTGGCTACACCTTC. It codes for CASSQEARAGYTF.

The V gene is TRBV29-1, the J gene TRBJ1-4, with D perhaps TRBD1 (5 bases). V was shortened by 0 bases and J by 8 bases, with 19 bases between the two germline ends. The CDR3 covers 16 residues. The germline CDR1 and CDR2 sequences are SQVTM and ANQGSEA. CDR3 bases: TGCAGCGTTGAAGATCCGAACCGGGACTTTGGGGAAAAACTGTTTTTT. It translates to CSVEDPNRDFGEKLFF.

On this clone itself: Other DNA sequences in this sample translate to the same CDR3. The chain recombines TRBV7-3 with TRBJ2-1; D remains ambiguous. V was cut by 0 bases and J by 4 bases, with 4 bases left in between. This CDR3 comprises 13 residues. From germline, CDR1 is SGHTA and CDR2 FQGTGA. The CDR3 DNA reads TGTGCCAGCAGCTTAACAGAGTACAATGAGCAGTTCTTC. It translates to CASSLTEYNEQFF.

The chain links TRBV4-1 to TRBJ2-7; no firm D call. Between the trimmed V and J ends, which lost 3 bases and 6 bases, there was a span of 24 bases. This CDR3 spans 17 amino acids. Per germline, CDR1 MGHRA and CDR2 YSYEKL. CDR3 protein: CASSHLNMVVLSGEQYF. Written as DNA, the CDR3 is TGCGCCAGCAGCCATCTGAATATGGTTGTCCTATCGGGCGAGCAGTACTTC.

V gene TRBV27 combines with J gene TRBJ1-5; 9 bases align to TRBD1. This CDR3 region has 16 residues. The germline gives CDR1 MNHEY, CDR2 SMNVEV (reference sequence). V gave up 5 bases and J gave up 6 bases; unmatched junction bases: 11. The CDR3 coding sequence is TGTGCCAGCAGTCCGGACAGGGGAATGGGGGGTCAGCCCCAGCATTTT. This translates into CASSPDRGMGGQPQHF.

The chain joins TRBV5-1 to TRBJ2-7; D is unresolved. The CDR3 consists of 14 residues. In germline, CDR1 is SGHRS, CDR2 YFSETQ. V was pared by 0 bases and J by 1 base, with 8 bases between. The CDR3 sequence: CASSLGGVSYEQYF. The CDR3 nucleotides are TGCGCCAGCAGCTTGGGAGGAGTTTCCTACGAGCAGTACTTC.